This T cell receptor (beta chain) came from a study of yellow fever vaccine responses in identical twins. The study, taken as a whole, reports: Twins reportedly had a vaccine T cell response that seemed partly convergent, partly personalized.

A remark on this clonotype: Its target is not known.

The CDR3 is 13 residues long. Germline values: CDR1 ENHRY, CDR2 SYGVKD. V lost 9 bases, J lost 1 base, and 12 bases lay in between. TCRdb itself ran the RT-PCR reads through MiXCR, one entry per CDR3 protein. The table includes 1,500 to 2,000 distinct CDR3 sequences, approximately 80% detected once. The starting material was T cells from blood (PBMCs), unsorted or a sorted subset (not recorded which), obtained before or after yellow fever vaccination (not recorded which). The source is a female donor who received the yellow fever vaccine. This chain connects TRBV10-3 to TRBJ1-1; a weak D match, TRBD1 (5 bases). The CDR3 sequence: CAMAGPGNTEAFF. The DNA of the CDR3 is TGTGCCATGGCAGGGCCGGGGAACACTGAAGCTTTCTTT.